This is a list of T cell receptor beta chains from one sample in a study of identifying expanded T cells in peripheral blood. Here immunoSEQ multiplex PCR was the method, and the copy in TCRdb shows in-frame clones only, minus some. Among tens of thousands of clones, 80% to 85% were seen once, and the ten largest hold 20%. The specimen sequenced was blood. The receptors here all came from a person between 18 and 69 years old in good health. Both conserved end residues are part of each CDR3.

J gene: TRBJ2-5; V gene: TRBV18; CDR3 protein: CASSPARTAQETQYF
J gene: TRBJ2-5; V gene: TRBV27; CDR3 protein: CATAPEVGRPPKETQYF
J gene: TRBJ2-7; V gene: TRBV5-1; CDR3 protein: CASSLGPGATYEQYF
J gene: TRBJ2-1; V gene: TRBV6-4; CDR3 protein: CASSDVFSYDEQFF
J gene: TRBJ2-3; V gene: TRBV28; CDR3 protein: CASSSIGQGVFTDTQYF
J gene: TRBJ2-1; V gene: TRBV6-1; CDR3 protein: CASSDFNEQFF
J gene: TRBJ1-5; V gene: TRBV19; CDR3 protein: CASSIRPISNQPQHF
J gene: TRBJ2-5; V gene: TRBV13; CDR3 protein: CASSLGRGQETQYF
J gene: TRBJ2-7; V gene: TRBV28; CDR3 protein: CASSFVRRQYSYEQYF
J gene: TRBJ2-7; V gene: TRBV5-1; CDR3 protein: CASSLDPGVEYEQYF
J gene: TRBJ2-7; V gene: TRBV10-1; CDR3 protein: CASTLWRAAYEQYF
J gene: TRBJ1-5; V gene: TRBV29-1; CDR3 protein: CSVGVDSNQPQHF
J gene: TRBJ1-2; V gene: TRBV14; CDR3 protein: CASSQDTPARYGYTF
J gene: TRBJ2-3; V gene: TRBV5-8; CDR3 protein: CASSLGEGGLDTQYF
J gene: TRBJ2-7; V gene: TRBV28; CDR3 protein: CASSLWSSGKSEQYF